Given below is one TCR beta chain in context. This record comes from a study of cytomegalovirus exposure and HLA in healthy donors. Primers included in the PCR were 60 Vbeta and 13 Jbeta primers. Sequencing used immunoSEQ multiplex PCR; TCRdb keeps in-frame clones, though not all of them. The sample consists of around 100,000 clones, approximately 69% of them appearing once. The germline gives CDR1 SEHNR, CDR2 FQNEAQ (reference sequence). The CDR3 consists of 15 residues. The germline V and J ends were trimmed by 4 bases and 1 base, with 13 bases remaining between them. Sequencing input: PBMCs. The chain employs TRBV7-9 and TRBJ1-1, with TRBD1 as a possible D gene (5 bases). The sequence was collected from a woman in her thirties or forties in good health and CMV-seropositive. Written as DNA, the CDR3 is TGTGCCAGCAGCTCGACTGTTACAGGGAACACTGAAGCTTTCTTT. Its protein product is CASSSTVTGNTEAFF. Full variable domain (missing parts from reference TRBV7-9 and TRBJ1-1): DTGVSQNPRHKITKRGQNVTFRCDPISEHNRLYWYRQTLGQGPEFLTYFQNEAQLEKSRLLSDRFSAERPKGSFSTLEIQRTEQGDSAMYLCASSSTVTGNTEAFFGQGTRLTVV.